These 29 T cell receptor beta chains came from one sample sequenced in a study of radiation and T cells in renal cell carcinoma (TCRdb year 2020). The time point label, read with the paper, signifies: blood 4 weeks post-SBRT, at nephrectomy. This sample's treatment or condition label indicates: 15 Gy SBRT to primary tumor, nephrectomy 4 weeks later. To prepare the library, the immunoSEQ multiplex PCR assay was applied. Held by TCRdb, this immuneACCESS table contains in-frame sequences only and omits some clones. Under half of the omission traces to an unresolved V gene where checked; the cause of the rest is unknown. The sample table contains more than 120,000 clones; only one count was recorded for roughly 90% of them. The ten largest clones take up around a sixth of the sample. Sample: blood, taken from a patient whose treatment included radiotherapy and nephrectomy. These receptors were taken from a woman aged 45 to 65 with renal cell carcinoma.

The rearrangement joins TRBV11-2 to TRBJ2-3; TRBD1 matches 9 bases. CDR1 SGHAT and CDR2 FQNNGV come from the germline V gene. The CDR3 is made up of 17 amino acids. The V gene end was trimmed by 5 bases and the J gene end by 4 bases; junction bases not matched to a gene: 13. Here the CDR3 DNA reads TGTGCCAGCAGCCAGTCGGTGGGGACAGGGCTGCCAGATACGCAGTATTTT. Protein: CASSQSVGTGLPDTQYF.

The chain has TRBV6-5 and TRBJ2-1; 7 bases line up with TRBD2. CDR1 is MNHEY and CDR2 is SVGAGI in the germline V gene. This CDR3 region has 15 residues. V lost 4 bases to trimming and J lost 5 bases; unmatched junction nucleotides: 8. The CDR3 region has the DNA TGTGCCAGCAGTTTTCATAGCGGGTTCAACAATGAGCAGTTCTTC. This sequence encodes CASSFHSGFNNEQFF.

The chain couples TRBV9 to TRBJ2-3; D is perhaps TRBD2 (7 bases). Germline CDR1 SGDLS, CDR2 YYNGEE. This CDR3 comprises 16 residues. V was shortened by 1 base and J by 4 bases, with 16 bases between the two germline ends. The CDR3 DNA is TGTGCCAGCAGCGTAAGGGCGGGAGAGGGGGCAGATACGCAGTATTTT. It encodes CASSVRAGEGADTQYF.

The gene calls are TRBV28 and TRBJ1-2; perhaps TRBD1 as D (5 bases). The CDR3 is 15 residues long. V was shortened by 3 bases and J by 3 bases, with 14 bases between the two germline ends. Germline V gene lookup returns CDR1 MDHEN and CDR2 SYDVKM. CDR3 DNA: TGTGCCAGCAGTTTTCCCCAGGGAGTAGACTATGGCTACACCTTC. It codes for CASSFPQGVDYGYTF.

The gene calls are TRBV7-2 and TRBJ1-1, with D hard to call. Germline values: CDR1 SGHTA, CDR2 FQGNSA. V dropped 8 bases and J dropped 1 base, with 11 bases sitting between them. The CDR3 length is 13 residues. The CDR3 DNA reads as TGTGCCAGCGATCTGGACGGGAACACTGAAGCTTTCTTT. Encoded protein: CASDLDGNTEAFF. Full variable domain (missing parts from reference TRBV7-2 and TRBJ1-1): GAGVSQSPSNKVTEKGKDVELRCDPISGHTALYWYRQSLGQGLEFLIYFQGNSAPDKSGLPSDRFSAERTGGSVSTLTIQRTQQEDSAVYLCASDLDGNTEAFFGQGTRLTVV.

V gene TRBV5-1 combines with J gene TRBJ2-1; 11 bases are a match to TRBD2. The CDR3 spans 15 residues. Germline assignment: CDR1 SGHRS and CDR2 YFSETQ. V shed 4 bases and J 3 bases; nucleotides not matched to a gene: 3. The CDR3, as DNA: TGCGCCAGCAGCCCTGGGACTAGCGGCTACAATGAGCAGTTCTTC. Translating gives CASSPGTSGYNEQFF.

This chain joins TRBV4-3 and TRBJ1-5; 9 positions agree with TRBD1. CDR1 LGHNA and CDR2 YSLEER come from the germline V gene. V gave up 3 bases and J gave up 4 bases; unmatched junction bases: 4. The CDR3 runs 15 residues. CDR3 loop: CASSQGQGSNQPQHF. The CDR3 DNA is TGCGCCAGCAGCCAGGGACAGGGATCGAATCAGCCCCAGCATTTT.

The chain carries TRBV29-1 and TRBJ1-1, with a tentative D call TRBD1 (5 bases). V lost 7 bases and J lost 2, with 8 bases in between. Germline V gene sequence: CDR1 SQVTM, CDR2 ANQGSEA. This CDR3 has 11 amino acids. CDR3 region: CSGGRNTEAFF. The CDR3 DNA follows: TGCAGCGGGGGGAGAAACACTGAAGCTTTCTTT.

Only one count was recorded for this clone. At one boundary the junction diverges from the germline segment, which might be a read error. V is TRBV28 and J is TRBJ1-5; D is ambiguous. Germline CDR1 MDHEN, CDR2 SYDVKM. The CDR3 covers 15 residues. CDR3 loop: CASSLETELNRPQHF. The CDR3 DNA is TGTGCCAGCAGTTTAGAGACTGAGTTAAATCGGCCCCAGCATTTT.

The CDR3 loop is CASSLGAGNQPQHF. The DNA of the CDR3 is TGTGCCAGCAGCCTCGGGGCCGGCAATCAGCCCCAGCATTTT. The chain has TRBV7-6 and TRBJ1-5, with D tentatively TRBD1 (5 bases). This CDR3 has 14 residues. Germline CDR1 SGHVS, CDR2 FNYEAQ. With 5 bases removed from V and 2 bases from J, the gap between germline ends came to 10 bases.

This chain connects TRBV29-1 to TRBJ2-3, with D hard to call. V gave up 2 bases and J gave up 6 bases, with 9 bases separating them. Germline V gene sequence: CDR1 SQVTM, CDR2 ANQGSEA. The CDR3 totals 12 residues. The CDR3 DNA follows: TGCAGCGTTGAAAGGTGGGCCGATACGCAGTATTTT. Amino acid sequence: CSVERWADTQYF.

The chain carries TRBV7-8 and TRBJ2-2; no reliable D call. Germline V gene data show CDR1 as SGHVS and CDR2 as FQNEAQ. CDR3 length: 15 residues. V lost 6 bases and J lost 1, with 12 bases in between. The DNA for the CDR3 is TGTGCCAGCAGATCAAGGCAGGAGAACACCGGGGAGCTGTTTTTT. This gives the protein CASRSRQENTGELFF.

The V gene is TRBV5-4, the J gene TRBJ1-1; TRBD1 matches at 7 bases. Germline trimming cut 4 bases from V and 1 base from J; bases unmatched to any gene: 10. In germline, CDR1 is SGHNT, CDR2 YYREEE (reference sequence). The CDR3 extends over 16 amino acids. CDR3 nucleotide sequence: TGTGCCAGCAGCCCGGGACAGTTGCTGGCGAACACTGAAGCTTTCTTT. It encodes CASSPGQLLANTEAFF.

This chain joins TRBV28 and TRBJ1-5; perhaps TRBD1 as D (5 bases). Trimming left V 3 bases short and J 7 bases short, with 13 bases between. Germline V gene data show CDR1 as MDHEN and CDR2 as SYDVKM. The CDR3 loop spans 14 amino acids. The DNA of the CDR3 is TGTGCCAGCAGTTTTCAGGGAATGGAGCAGCCCCAGCATTTT. It encodes CASSFQGMEQPQHF.

The chain is built from TRBV30 and TRBJ2-7, with 10 bases identical to TRBD1. CDR1 and CDR2 (germline): GTSNPN, SVGIG (reference sequence). This CDR3 is 12 amino acids long. V lost 3 bases to trimming and J lost 7 bases; unmatched junction nucleotides: 3. This CDR3 is CAWRGQGREQYF. In DNA form, the CDR3 reads TGTGCCTGGAGGGGACAGGGGAGGGAGCAGTACTTC.

The V gene is TRBV11-2, the J gene TRBJ2-3; no clear D gene. Germline CDR1 is SGHAT and CDR2 is FQNNGV. V was shortened by 1 base and J by 4 bases, with 12 bases between the two germline ends. CDR3 length equals 15 residues. Here the CDR3 reads CASSLVLVAADTQYF. The CDR3 DNA is TGTGCCAGCAGCTTAGTATTGGTAGCAGCAGATACGCAGTATTTT.

CDR3 sequence: CASSSGYQPQHF. DNA of the CDR3: TGTGCCAGCAGTTCAGGGTATCAGCCCCAGCATTTT. V usage is TRBV28 and J usage is TRBJ1-5; D might be TRBD1 (5 bases). The CDR3 runs 12 residues. V lost 4 bases and J 5 bases, leaving 6 bases between the germline ends. CDR1 is MDHEN and CDR2 is SYDVKM in the germline V gene.

The chain recombines TRBV30 with TRBJ2-7; D is possibly TRBD2 (7 bases). The CDR3 has 14 amino acids. V was pared by 0 bases and J by 5 bases, with 14 bases between. CDR1 is GTSNPN and CDR2 is SVGIG in the germline V gene (reference sequence). CDR3 residues: CAWSVGGAMNEQYF. CDR3 sequence (DNA): TGTGCCTGGAGTGTAGGGGGGGCCATGAACGAGCAGTACTTC.

V is TRBV5-4 and J is TRBJ1-3; 7 bases align to TRBD1. Germline V CDR1 and CDR2: SGHNT, YYREEE (reference sequence). This CDR3 comprises 16 residues. The ends lost 4 bases at V and 0 bases at J; junction bases unmatched: 7. Here the CDR3 DNA reads TGTGCCAGCAGCATCTTACAGGGGACCTCTGGAAACACCATATATTTT. Translated: CASSILQGTSGNTIYF.

The V and J genes are TRBV5-1 and TRBJ1-1; 10 bases are a match to TRBD1. The germline CDR1 and CDR2 sequences are SGHRS and YFSETQ. CDR3 length equals 13 residues. After removal of 6 bases from V and 10 bases from J, the junction contained 9 bases not matched to a gene. This CDR3 reads CASMGTGASGAFF. The CDR3 coding sequence is TGCGCCAGCATGGGGACAGGGGCTTCAGGAGCTTTCTTT.

The chain employs TRBV10-3 and TRBJ1-2; no clear D. Trimming cost V 6 bases and J 5 bases, with 16 bases left between them. The germline CDR1 and CDR2 sequences are ENHRY and SYGVKD. The CDR3 has 14 amino acids. CDR3 in amino acids: CAIRPSSEVYGYTF. The DNA of the CDR3 is TGTGCCATCAGGCCTTCATCCGAAGTTTATGGCTACACCTTC.

A single count supports this clone. The chain employs TRBV10-2 and TRBJ2-1; D remains unclear. Looked up from germline, CDR1 is WSHSY and CDR2 is SAAADI. This CDR3 contains 13 residues. Between the trimmed V and J ends, which lost 8 bases and 4 bases, there was a span of 12 bases. The DNA of the CDR3 is TGCGCCAGCGGATTAGGGATGTACAATGAGCAGTTCTTC. This translates into CASGLGMYNEQFF.

In this sample, this clone turned up a few times. J is TRBJ2-3 and V is TRBV7-2; D unresolved. V lost 4 bases to trimming and J lost 0 bases, with 14 bases between them. Germline CDR1 and CDR2: SGHTA and FQGNSA. CDR3 length: 16 residues. The CDR3 here is CASSSPATPSTDTQYF. The CDR3 nucleotides are TGTGCCAGCAGCTCCCCGGCGACACCCAGCACAGATACGCAGTATTTT.

This chain connects TRBV7-2 to TRBJ2-4; D may be TRBD2 (5 bases). V lost 5 bases, J lost 0 bases, and 8 bases lay in between. This CDR3 comprises 14 residues. From germline, CDR1 is SGHTA and CDR2 FQGNSA. Written as DNA, the CDR3 is TGTGCCAGCAGCCTCGGGGTAGCCAAAAACATTCAGTACTTC. Translation gives CASSLGVAKNIQYF.

V is TRBV23-1 and J is TRBJ2-7, with 9 bases aligning to TRBD2. Being an ORF, TRBV23-1 has a function that is uncertain. J gave up 4 bases and V 4 bases, and 11 bases lay outside the gene matches. This CDR3 is built from 16 residues. CDR3 amino acids: CASSLAREGDIYEQYF. The CDR3 DNA follows: TGCGCCAGCAGTCTGGCGCGGGAGGGCGACATATACGAGCAGTACTTC.

This clone was found a few times. V usage is TRBV15 and J usage is TRBJ2-5; no clear D. V gave up 0 bases and J gave up 3 bases, with 5 bases separating them. This CDR3 has 13 residues. The germline V gene has CDR1 LNHNV and CDR2 YYDKDF (reference sequence). CDR3 bases: TGTGCCACCAGCAGAGAAGCGAAAGAGACCCAGTACTTC. It encodes CATSREAKETQYF.

The V call is TRBV2, the J call TRBJ1-2; 8 bases map to TRBD1. CDR1 is SNHLY, CDR2 FYNNEI, per germline. V lost 4 bases to trimming and J lost 7 bases; unmatched junction nucleotides: 8. This CDR3 has 14 amino acids. The CDR3 region has the DNA TGTGCCAGCAGTGCCGACCGGACAGGGACTGGCTACACCTTC. It codes for CASSADRTGTGYTF.

V usage is TRBV6-6 and J usage is TRBJ1-6, with D unresolved. Trimming removed 7 bases from V and 7 bases from J, with 14 bases in between. Germline V lookup: CDR1 MNHNY, CDR2 SVGAGI (reference sequence). This CDR3 has 14 amino acids. The DNA for the CDR3 is TGTGCCAGCACCCTCCCGGGTTGGAATTCACCCCTCCACTTT. It is translated as CASTLPGWNSPLHF.

This clone came up once. This chain joins TRBV7-2 and TRBJ2-5, with 8 positions matching TRBD2. This CDR3 region has 15 residues. Germline CDR1 and CDR2: SGHTA and FQGNSA. V lost 11 bases and J lost 5; bases outside the gene matches: 16. CDR3 amino acids: CAGSLPVSGVETQYF. The CDR3 DNA reads TGTGCCGGCTCCCTTCCGGTTAGCGGGGTTGAGACCCAGTACTTC.